This T cell receptor beta chain was identified during a study of blood T cells in healthy people across ages. Then a second PCR, running roughly 6 to 11 cycles, was carried out with a sample-barcoded 5' primer and a J-beta primer mix. TCRdb re-analysed the 5' RACE reads in MiXCR, keeping a single row per CDR3 protein. The sample has hundreds of thousands of distinct CDR3 sequences, roughly three fifths seen once. Germline CDR1 is MGHRA and CDR2 is YSYEKL. The trim removed 3 bases at V and 2 bases at J, leaving 10 bases unmatched. This CDR3 spans 17 amino acids. The J gene is TRBJ2-7, the V gene TRBV4-1; the match to TRBD1 covers 10 bases. This receptor was obtained from a man aged 35 to 55 in good health. Material for sequencing was blood. CDR3 bases: TGCGCCAGCAGCCACACGCCGGGACAGGGGACCCCCTACGAGCAGTACTTC. Amino acids: CASSHTPGQGTPYEQYF.